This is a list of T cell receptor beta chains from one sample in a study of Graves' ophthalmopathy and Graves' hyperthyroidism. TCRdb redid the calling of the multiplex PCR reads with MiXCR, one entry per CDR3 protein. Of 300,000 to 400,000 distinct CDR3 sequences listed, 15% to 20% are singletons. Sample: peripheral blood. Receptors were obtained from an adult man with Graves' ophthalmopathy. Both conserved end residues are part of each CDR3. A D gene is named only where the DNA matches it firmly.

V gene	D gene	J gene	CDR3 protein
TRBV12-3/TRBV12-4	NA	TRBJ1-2	CASSLGHYGYTF
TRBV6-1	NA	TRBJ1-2	CARPGDERGYTF
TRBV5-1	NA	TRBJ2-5	CASSFVPGGQETQYF
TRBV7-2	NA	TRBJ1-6	CASSLDLTDTLSPLHF
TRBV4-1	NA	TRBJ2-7	CASSNLQSGPFYEQYF
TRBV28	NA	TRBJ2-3	CASSSGSTDTQYF
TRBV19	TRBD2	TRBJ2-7	CASSPMTSVLSQYF
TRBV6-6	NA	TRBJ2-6	CASSRPTGANVLTF
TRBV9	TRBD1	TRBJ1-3	CASSPSGDRAGNTIYF
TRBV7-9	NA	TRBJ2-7	CASSSDWTRSSYEQYF
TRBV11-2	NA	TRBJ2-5	CASSLDVIGHEETQYF
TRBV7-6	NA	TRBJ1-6	CASSLSGHRDSPLHF
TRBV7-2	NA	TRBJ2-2	CASSLASRPTGELFF
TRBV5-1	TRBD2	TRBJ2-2	CASSLDLSGSVGELFF
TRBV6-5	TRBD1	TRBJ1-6	CASTGQGRYNSPLHF
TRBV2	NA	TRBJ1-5	CASSSGPINQPQHF
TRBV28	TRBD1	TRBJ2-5	CASSLPDRAETQYF
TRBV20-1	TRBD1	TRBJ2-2	CSARDEGAITGELFF
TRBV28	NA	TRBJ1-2	CASSLVRAKANYGYTF
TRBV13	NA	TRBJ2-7	CASSSGTDISYEQYF
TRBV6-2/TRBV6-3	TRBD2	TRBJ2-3	CASSYPNRPLAGPTDTQYF
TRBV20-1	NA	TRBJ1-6	CSARGGGSPLHF
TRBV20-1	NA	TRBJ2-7	CSARDWISYEQYF
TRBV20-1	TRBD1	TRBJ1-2	CSARDRETGTGYTF
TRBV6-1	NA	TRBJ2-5	CASTLEFGETQYF
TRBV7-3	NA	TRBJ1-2	CASSLTRQDGGYTF
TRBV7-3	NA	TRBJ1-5	CASSLWGGRERCQPQHF
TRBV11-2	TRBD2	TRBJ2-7	CASSLEGPSGGPYEQYF
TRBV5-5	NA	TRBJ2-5	CASSLLRGQETQYF
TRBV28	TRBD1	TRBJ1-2	CASSSGTGVYGYTF
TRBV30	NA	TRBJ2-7	CAWSTGRSYEQYF
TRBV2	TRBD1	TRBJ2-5	CASSEDEDRGRETQYF
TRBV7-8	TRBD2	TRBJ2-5	CASSLLREGGETQYF
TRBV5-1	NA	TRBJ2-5	CASSSGSQETQYF
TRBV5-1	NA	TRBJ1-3	CASSSDGNTIYF
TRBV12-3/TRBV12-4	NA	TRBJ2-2	CASSGNANTGELCF
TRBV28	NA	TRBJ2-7	CASSSRGDGSYEQYF
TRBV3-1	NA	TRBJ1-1	CASSLQGAEAFF
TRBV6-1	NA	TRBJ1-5	CASSGRGGSNQPQHF
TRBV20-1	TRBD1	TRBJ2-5	CSASDRGAAGYF
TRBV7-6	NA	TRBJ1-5	CASSLVGSGAQHF
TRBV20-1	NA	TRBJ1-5	CSARGRGYQPQHF
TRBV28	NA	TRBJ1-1	CASSIQLGTNTEAFF
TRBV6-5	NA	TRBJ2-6	CASSYLYSGANVLIF
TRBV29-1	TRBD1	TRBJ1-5	CSVAGQGGQPQHF
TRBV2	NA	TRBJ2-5	CASSDRVGYQETQYF
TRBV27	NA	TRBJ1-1	CASSPKTPWADTEAFF
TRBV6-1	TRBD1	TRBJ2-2	CASRSGGLNTGELFF
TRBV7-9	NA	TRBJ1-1	CASSLDLNTEAFF
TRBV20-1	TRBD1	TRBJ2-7	CSARDGGQGEREQYF
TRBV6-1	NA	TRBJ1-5	CASSFLGDSNQPQHF
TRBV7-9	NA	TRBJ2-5	CASSFYETQYF